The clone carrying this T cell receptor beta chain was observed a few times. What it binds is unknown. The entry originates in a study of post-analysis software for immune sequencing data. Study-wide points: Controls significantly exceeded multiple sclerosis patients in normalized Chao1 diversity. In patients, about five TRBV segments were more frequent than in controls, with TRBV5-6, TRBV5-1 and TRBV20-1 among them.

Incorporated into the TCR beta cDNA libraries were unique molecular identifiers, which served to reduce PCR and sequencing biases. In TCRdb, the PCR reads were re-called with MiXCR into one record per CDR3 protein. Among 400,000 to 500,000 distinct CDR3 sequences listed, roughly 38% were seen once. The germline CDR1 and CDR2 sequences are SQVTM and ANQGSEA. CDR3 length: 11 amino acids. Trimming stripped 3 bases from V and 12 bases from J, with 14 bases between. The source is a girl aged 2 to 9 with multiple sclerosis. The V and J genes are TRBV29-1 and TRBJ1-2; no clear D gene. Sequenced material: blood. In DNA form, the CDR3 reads TGCAGCGTTGATTACAGCTCCGGACACACCTTC. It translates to CSVDYSSGHTF. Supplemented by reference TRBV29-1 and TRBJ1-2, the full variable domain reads SAVISQKPSRDICQRGTSLTIQCQVDSQVTMMFWYRQQPGQSLTLIATANQGSEATYESGFVIDKFPISRPNLTFSTLTVSNMSPEDSSIYLCSVDYSSGHTFGSGTRLTVV.